This record looks at one TCR beta chain sequence and its context. Its antigen is as yet unknown. This record belongs to a study of T cells in localized non-small cell lung cancer. Whole-study findings and limits: Researchers found a median approximately 57 of the top 100 tumor clones in adjacent lung.

Sequenced by immunoSEQ multiplex PCR; TCRdb stores in-frame clones only, minus some. In the table there are about 79,000 clones, 84% of which are singletons. V trimming: 3 bases; J trimming: 6 bases; junction bases outside the gene matches: 1. The CDR3 loop spans 15 amino acids. Looked up from germline, CDR1 is KGHSH and CDR2 is LQKENI. The chain employs TRBV18 and TRBJ2-1, with 14 positions matching TRBD2. The input for sequencing was peripheral blood, taken before any cancer treatment. The TCR sequence derives from a female donor older than 55 with stage I lung adenocarcinoma. DNA for the CDR3: TGTGCCAGCTCACCGACTAGCGGGGGGGCCAATGAGCAGTTCTTC. Protein product: CASSPTSGGANEQFF.